One and the same sample provided the 6 T cell receptor beta chains below, sequenced in a study of cytomegalovirus exposure and HLA in healthy donors. PCR employed 60 Vbeta and 13 Jbeta primers. The table came from immunoSEQ multiplex PCR; TCRdb's copy has only in-frame clones and leaves some out. In the table there are more than 150,000 clones, roughly four fifths of which are singletons. Sequencing was carried out using PBMCs. The receptors originated from a woman under 30 in good health and CMV-seropositive.

CDR3 sequence reads: CASSARGNQQGGGYTF. DNA of the CDR3: TGTGCCAGCAGCGCCCGGGGTAATCAGCAAGGAGGAGGCTACACCTTC. The chain links TRBV9 to TRBJ1-2; D is unclear. Per germline, CDR1 SGDLS and CDR2 YYNGEE. The CDR3 consists of 16 residues. The V end was cut by 3 bases, the J end by 8 bases, with 23 bases between.

The chain recombines TRBV5-1 with TRBJ1-2, with TRBD1 identical over 7 bases. The CDR3 totals 14 residues. Unmatched junction bases numbered 7, after V lost 4 bases and J lost 4 bases. The V gene's germline CDR1 is SGHRS and CDR2 YFSETQ. This chain's CDR3 is CASSPGQEGYGYTF. The CDR3, as DNA: TGCGCCAGCAGCCCCGGACAGGAGGGCTATGGCTACACCTTC.

This chain connects TRBV18 to TRBJ1-1; D is uncertain. CDR1 and CDR2 from the germline V gene are KGHSH and LQKENI. The CDR3 spans 15 residues. The V gene lost 0 bases and the J gene lost 11 bases, with 19 bases spanning the gap. The CDR3 spells CASSPPSVRRKEAFF. CDR3 sequence (DNA): TGTGCCAGCTCACCACCGTCGGTTAGGCGGAAGGAGGCTTTCTTT.

This clone was seen only a few times. J is TRBJ1-2 and V is TRBV30; 11 nucleotides line up with TRBD1. Germline V gene sequence: CDR1 GTSNPN, CDR2 SVGIG (reference sequence). Unmatched junction bases numbered 5, after V lost 7 bases and J lost 4 bases. This CDR3 region has 13 residues. The CDR3 loop is CASRDRGTYGYTF. In DNA form, the CDR3 reads TGTGCCTCCCGGGACAGGGGGACCTATGGCTACACCTTC.

V and J are TRBV2 and TRBJ2-1; the match to TRBD2 covers 8 bases. CDR1 and CDR2 (germline): SNHLY, FYNNEI. The CDR3 is 12 residues long. Trimming cost V 6 bases and J 7 bases; bases outside gene matches: 2. The DNA of the CDR3 is TGTGCCAGCAGGGGCGGGGGGAATGAGCAGTTCTTC. This sequence encodes CASRGGGNEQFF. Combining the CDR3 with reference TRBV2 and TRBJ2-1 gives the whole variable domain EPEVTQTPSHQVTQMGQEVILRCVPISNHLYFYWYRQILGQKVEFLVSFYNNEISEKSEIFDDQFSVERPDGSNFTLKIRSTKLEDSAMYFCASRGGGNEQFFGPGTRLTVL.

The chain recombines TRBV5-5 with TRBJ1-2; possibly TRBD1 for D (5 bases). The V and J ends lost 0 bases and 4 bases respectively, with 13 bases between them. Per the germline V gene, CDR1 is SGHKS and CDR2 is YYEKEE (reference sequence). The CDR3 runs 15 residues. The CDR3 nucleotides are TGTGCCAGCAGCTTGGCTGGGGGGTCAGGCTATGGCTACACCTTC. Amino acid sequence: CASSLAGGSGYGYTF.